This T cell receptor beta chain was profiled in a study of CD8 T cells in ankylosing spondylitis. This clonotype was seen a few times. TCRdb used MiXCR to reprocess the 5' RACE reads, holding one entry per CDR3 protein. Counted here are about 250,000 distinct CDR3 sequences, 24% occurring once; the ten biggest clones make up 0.5% to 0.75%. The sequencing input was blood, either unsorted or a sorted T cell fraction (not recorded which). The receptor's source is a male donor with ankylosing spondylitis or in good health (not recorded which).

This chain's CDR3 is CATSDLGWTDTQYF. The CDR3 DNA follows: TGTGCCACCAGTGACCTCGGTTGGACAGATACGCAGTATTTT. J is TRBJ2-3 and V is TRBV24-1, with D hard to call. V was trimmed by 4 bases and J by 3 bases, leaving 10 bases between them. The length of the CDR3 is 14 residues. CDR1 is KGHDR and CDR2 is SFDVKD in the germline V gene.